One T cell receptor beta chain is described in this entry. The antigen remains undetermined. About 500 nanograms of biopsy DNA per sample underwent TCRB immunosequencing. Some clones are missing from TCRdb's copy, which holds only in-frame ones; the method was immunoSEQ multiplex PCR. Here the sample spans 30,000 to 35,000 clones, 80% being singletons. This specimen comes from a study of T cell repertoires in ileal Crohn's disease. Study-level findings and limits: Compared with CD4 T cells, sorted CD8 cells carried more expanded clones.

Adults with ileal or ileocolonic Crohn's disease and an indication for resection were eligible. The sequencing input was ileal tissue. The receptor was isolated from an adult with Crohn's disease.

This chain's CDR3 is CASSISRGYGYTF. The CDR3 DNA reads as TGTGCCAGTAGTATATCCAGGGGCTATGGCTACACCTTC. The J gene is TRBJ1-2, the V gene TRBV19; perhaps TRBD1 as D (6 bases). Germline values: CDR1 LNHDA, CDR2 SQIVND (reference sequence). The germline V and J ends were trimmed by 2 bases and 4 bases, with 8 bases remaining between them. The CDR3 runs to 13 residues.